What follows is one T cell receptor beta chain and its context. Its target is unknown. TCRdb used MiXCR to reprocess the multiplex PCR reads, holding one entry per CDR3 protein. This sample has 150,000 or so distinct CDR3 sequences, with about 30% found just once. These data belong to a study of breast tumors, draining lymph nodes, adjacent tissues. Study observations and caveats: Tumor repertoires ranked between lymph nodes and nontumor tissue in diversity, with V and J gene preferences.

Axillary draining lymph nodes of breast cancer patients supplied the node samples. CDR1 and CDR2 from the germline V gene are SGHRS and YFSETQ. There are 15 residues in the CDR3. V was pared by 3 bases and J by 0 bases, with 11 bases between. The V call is TRBV5-1, the J call TRBJ2-3, with TRBD2 as a possible D gene (6 bases). The source material was axillary lymph node tissue. This clonotype was obtained from a female donor with breast cancer. Some clones in this sample may be carry-over from other donors' samples. The CDR3 DNA follows: TGCGCCAGCAGCTCCGGAGGGACTAGCACAGATACGCAGTATTTT. This sequence encodes CASSSGGTSTDTQYF.